This T cell receptor beta chain was identified in a study of CD8 T cells in Susac syndrome. Random-hexamer reverse transcription was applied to roughly 0.5 to 1 ug RNA. A single record per CDR3 protein comes from TCRdb applying MiXCR to the immunoSEQ multiplex PCR reads. The table lists about 130,000 distinct CDR3 sequences, over 85% of them singletons. This CDR3 spans 16 amino acids. CDR1 and CDR2 from the germline V gene are SGHVS and FNYEAQ. Trimming took off 5 bases at V and 0 bases at J, with 14 bases between the two ends. The V and J genes are TRBV7-6 and TRBJ2-1; TRBD2 is a possible D gene (6 bases). The clonotype comes from a human donor with multiple sclerosis. What was sequenced was CD8+ T cells from PBMCs. This CDR3 is CASSQSGVDSYNEQFF. CDR3 DNA: TGTGCCAGCAGCCAGTCGGGGGTGGACTCCTACAATGAGCAGTTCTTC.